Detailed here is one T cell receptor beta chain. The specificity of this receptor is unknown. Per-nucleotide qualities are absent, and no much larger clonotype sits a single base away. Healthy HIV-negative adults with no recently reported acute infections or vaccinations were included as donors. Every donor was a Caucasian adult residing in Nashville, Tennessee, USA. Magnetic negative selection was used to enrich CD4+ T cells, after which naive cells were positively selected on CD45RA and the negative fraction became the memory subset. After blood collection by leukapheresis, PBMCs were isolated using Ficoll-Histopaque density gradient centrifugation and then cryopreserved in the vapor phase of liquid nitrogen. Analytical flow cytometry was used to check the purity and quantity of each magnetically sorted T cell population. From each sorted fraction, genomic DNA was isolated and quantified by UV absorbance on a Nanodrop 2000c.

This sample is drawn from a study of shared clonotypes between healthy human individuals (TCRdb year 2020). Study-level background: Two women and a few men aged 18 to 49 years were included in the cohort. Per donor, three plates each were used for CD4 naive and CD4 memory, two for CD8 naive, and one for CD8 memory. The study deeply sequenced blood TCR repertoires of five healthy adults to estimate repertoire size and the extent of clonotype sharing between individuals. To increase sequencing depth and limit assay-specific biases, TCR repertoire library preparation and sequencing were carried out by different laboratories using diverse techniques. Leukapheresis yielded between about 0.85 and 9 billion PBMCs per donor.

Findings and caveats that apply to the study as a whole: Because the study included only a small number of donors, the genetic and exposure-history diversity represented was limited. Sampling was limited to blood, and TCR repertoires in tissue likely differ from TCR repertoires in blood. Compared with non-shared clonotypes, the clonotypes found in all four sorted-subset donors had higher generation probabilities. Incomplete sequencing was indicated by rarefaction of sorted-subset datasets, despite the large sequencing depth. Sharing across a few donors was observed for approximately 5% of naive CD4, under 4% of naive CD8, 2% to 2.5% of memory CD4, and less than 0.45% of memory CD8 clonotypes. Naive subsets generally had larger estimated clonotype richness than memory subsets. Pairwise subsampling indicated that sequencing depth was expected to affect the degree of clonotype sharing among donors.

Using the deep immunoSEQ assay, multiplex PCR amplified TCR CDR3 regions from genomic DNA. Extracted genomic DNA from each cell subset was distributed evenly across all wells of several immunoSEQ 96-well plates, and each plate was treated as a replicate. Each replicate PCR for sorted subsets received about 0.2 ug genomic DNA, equal to about 30,000 T cell genomes. Purified libraries were quantified with a Qubit 3.0 fluorometer, sized on a Bioanalyzer 2100, and re-quantified with the KAPA Library Quantification kit. Every immunoSEQ 96-well plate was sequenced on a dedicated single-read 150-cycle Illumina NextSeq 550 flow cell. For the original study's pipeline: The immunoSEQ output contained only junctional sequences without quality scores, so filtering could not match that applied to full-length reads. Sequences were annotated with PyIR, a Python wrapper for IgBLAST v1.9, using IMGT germline references to assign V/J genes and CDR3. Reads with weak V/J assignments (E-value above 1e-6), missing CDR3, stop codons, out-of-frame junctions, or ambiguous translated residues were removed. V3J clonotypes were defined by identical inferred V gene, J gene, and CDR3 amino acid sequence. To compute the percentage overlap between repertoires, the number of shared unique clonotypes was divided by the size of the smaller repertoire. Repertoire richness was assessed with RTK rarefaction, the Chao1 estimator, and Recon v2.1 estimates of unobserved clonotypes. Generation probabilities were computed with OLGA for all TCRbeta clonotypes obtained by the gDNA method from a handful of donors. TCRdb provides this immuneACCESS table in a form limited to in-frame rearrangements. Some clones are lacking; in checked studies, under half of them reflect an unresolved V gene, and why the rest are absent is not known. The V and J calls and clone size come from that table; D and trimming were worked out from the DNA. For this sample the table gives 2 million to 2.5 million clones, of which approximately 93% were detected only once. The top ten clonotypes cover about 0.34% of the sample.

Sequencing used naive CD4+ T cells from PBMCs. What this sample's cell subset or site label stands for: CD45RA+ positively selected. This sequence originates from a man between 18 and 35 years old in good health. Some clones in this sample may be carry-over from other donors' samples.

Read as DNA, the sequence is TGTGCCACCAGCAGAACGACAGGGGGCCCCTACGAGCAGTACTTC. The encoded protein is CATSRTTGGPYEQYF. Rearrangement joined TRBV15 to TRBJ2-7; 10 central bases correspond to TRBD1. Trimming accounts for 2 bases at V and 2 bases at J, while the number of junction bases matched to no gene is 3. CDR1 LNHNV and CDR2 YYDKDF are derived from the germline V gene (reference sequence). From the cysteine up to the phenylalanine, the CDR3 has a length of 15 residues. The entry retains the CDR3 DNA only, 45 bases that are in frame from base 1.